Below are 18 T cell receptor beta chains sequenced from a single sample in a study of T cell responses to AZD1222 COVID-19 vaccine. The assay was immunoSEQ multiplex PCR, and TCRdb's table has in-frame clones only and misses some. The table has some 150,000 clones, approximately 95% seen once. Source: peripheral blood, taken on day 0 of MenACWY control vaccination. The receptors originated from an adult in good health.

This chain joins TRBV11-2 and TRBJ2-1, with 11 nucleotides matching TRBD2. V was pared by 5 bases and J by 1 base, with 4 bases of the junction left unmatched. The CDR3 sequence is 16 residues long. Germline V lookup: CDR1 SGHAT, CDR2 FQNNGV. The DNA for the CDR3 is TGTGCCAGCAGCGATAGCGGGGGGGGTTCCTACAATGAGCAGTTCTTC. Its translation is CASSDSGGGSYNEQFF.

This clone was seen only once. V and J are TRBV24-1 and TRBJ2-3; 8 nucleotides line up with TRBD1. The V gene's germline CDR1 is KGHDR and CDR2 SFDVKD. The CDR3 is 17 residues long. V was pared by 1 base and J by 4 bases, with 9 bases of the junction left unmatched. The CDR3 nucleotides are TGTGCCACCAGTGATTTCTTCAGTGACAGGGGTGCAGATACGCAGTATTTT. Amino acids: CATSDFFSDRGADTQYF.

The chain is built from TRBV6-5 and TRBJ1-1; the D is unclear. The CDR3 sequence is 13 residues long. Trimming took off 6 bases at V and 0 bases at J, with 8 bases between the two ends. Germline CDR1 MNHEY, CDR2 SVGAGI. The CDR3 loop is CASSFQLNTEAFF. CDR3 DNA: TGTGCCAGCAGCTTTCAGCTGAACACTGAAGCTTTCTTT.

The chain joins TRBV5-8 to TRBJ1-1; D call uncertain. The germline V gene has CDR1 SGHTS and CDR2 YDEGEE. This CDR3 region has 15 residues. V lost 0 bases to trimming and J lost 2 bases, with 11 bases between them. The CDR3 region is CASSLAGNKNTEAFF. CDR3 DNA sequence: TGTGCCAGCAGCTTGGCCGGGAACAAAAACACTGAAGCTTTCTTT.

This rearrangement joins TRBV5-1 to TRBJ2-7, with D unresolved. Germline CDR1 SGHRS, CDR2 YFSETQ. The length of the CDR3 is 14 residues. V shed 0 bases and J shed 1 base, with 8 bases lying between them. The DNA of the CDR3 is TGCGCCAGCAGCTTGGAGGCAGCATCCTACGAGCAGTACTTC. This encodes CASSLEAASYEQYF.

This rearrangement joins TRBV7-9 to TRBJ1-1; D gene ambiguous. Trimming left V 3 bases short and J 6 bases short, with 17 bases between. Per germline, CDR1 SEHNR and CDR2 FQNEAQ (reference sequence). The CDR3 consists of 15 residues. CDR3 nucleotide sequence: TGTGCCAGCAGCTTCGGGATGACAACGATCGCTGAAGCTTTCTTT. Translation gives CASSFGMTTIAEAFF.

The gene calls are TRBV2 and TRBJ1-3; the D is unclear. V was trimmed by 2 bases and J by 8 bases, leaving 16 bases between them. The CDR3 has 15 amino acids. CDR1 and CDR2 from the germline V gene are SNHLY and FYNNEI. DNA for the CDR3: TGTGCCAGCAGTGAAAGGCTGGCAAAAGGACACACCATATATTTT. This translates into CASSERLAKGHTIYF. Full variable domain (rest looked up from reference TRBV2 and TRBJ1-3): EPEVTQTPSHQVTQMGQEVILRCVPISNHLYFYWYRQILGQKVEFLVSFYNNEISEKSEIFDDQFSVERPDGSNFTLKIRSTKLEDSAMYFCASSERLAKGHTIYFGEGSWLTVV.

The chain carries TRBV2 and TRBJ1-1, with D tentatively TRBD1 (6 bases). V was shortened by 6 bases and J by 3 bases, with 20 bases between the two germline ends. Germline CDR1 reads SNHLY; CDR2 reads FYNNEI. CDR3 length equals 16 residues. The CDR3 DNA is TGTGCCAGCAGGGGGGACACCCGTAATTTAGACACTGAAGCTTTCTTT. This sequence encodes CASRGDTRNLDTEAFF.

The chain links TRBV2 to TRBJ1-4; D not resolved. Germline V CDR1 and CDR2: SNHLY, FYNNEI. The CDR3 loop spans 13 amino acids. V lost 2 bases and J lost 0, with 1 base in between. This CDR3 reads CASSESTNEKLFF. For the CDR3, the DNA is TGTGCCAGCAGTGAATCAACTAATGAAAAACTGTTTTTT.

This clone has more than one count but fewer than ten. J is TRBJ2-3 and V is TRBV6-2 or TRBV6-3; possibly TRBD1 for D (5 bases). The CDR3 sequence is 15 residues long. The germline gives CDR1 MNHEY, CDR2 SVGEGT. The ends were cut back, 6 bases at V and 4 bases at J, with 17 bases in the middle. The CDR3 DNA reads TGTGCCAGCAGCCTTAGACAGAAGGGGTCAGATACGCAGTATTTT. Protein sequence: CASSLRQKGSDTQYF.

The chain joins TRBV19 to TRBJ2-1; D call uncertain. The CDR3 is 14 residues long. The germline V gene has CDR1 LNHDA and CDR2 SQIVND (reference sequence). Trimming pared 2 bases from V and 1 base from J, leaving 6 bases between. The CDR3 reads CASSILRSYNEQFF. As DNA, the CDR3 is TGTGCCAGTAGTATATTGAGGTCCTACAATGAGCAGTTCTTC.

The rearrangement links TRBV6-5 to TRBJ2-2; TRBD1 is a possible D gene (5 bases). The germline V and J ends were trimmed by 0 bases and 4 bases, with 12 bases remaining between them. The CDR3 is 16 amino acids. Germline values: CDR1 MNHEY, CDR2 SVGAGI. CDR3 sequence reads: CASSYSSQGITGELFF. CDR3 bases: TGTGCCAGCAGTTACTCGAGTCAGGGAATCACCGGGGAGCTGTTTTTT.

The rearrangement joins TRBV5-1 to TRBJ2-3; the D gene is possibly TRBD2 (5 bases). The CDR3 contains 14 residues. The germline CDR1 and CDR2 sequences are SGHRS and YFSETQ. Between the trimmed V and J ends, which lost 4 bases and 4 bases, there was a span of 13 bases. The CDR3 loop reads CASSPSLAADTQYF. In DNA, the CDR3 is TGCGCCAGCAGCCCAAGCCTAGCCGCAGATACGCAGTATTTT.

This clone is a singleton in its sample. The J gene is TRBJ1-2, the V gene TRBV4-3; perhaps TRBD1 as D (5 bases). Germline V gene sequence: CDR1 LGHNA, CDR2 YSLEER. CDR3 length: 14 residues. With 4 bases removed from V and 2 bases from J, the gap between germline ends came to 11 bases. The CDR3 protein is CASSLSGGNYGYTF. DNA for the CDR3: TGCGCCAGCAGCCTAAGTGGGGGAAACTATGGCTACACCTTC.

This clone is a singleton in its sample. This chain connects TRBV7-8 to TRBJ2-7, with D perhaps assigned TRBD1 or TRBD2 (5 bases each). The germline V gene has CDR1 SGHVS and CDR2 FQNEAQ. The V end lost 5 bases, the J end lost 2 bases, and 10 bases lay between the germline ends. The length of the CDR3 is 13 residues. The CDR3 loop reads CASSVEGTYEQYF. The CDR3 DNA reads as TGTGCCAGCAGCGTCGAGGGGACCTACGAGCAGTACTTC.

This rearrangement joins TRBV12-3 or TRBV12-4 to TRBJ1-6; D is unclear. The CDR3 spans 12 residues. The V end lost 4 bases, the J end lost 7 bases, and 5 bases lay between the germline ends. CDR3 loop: CASSSTNSPLHF. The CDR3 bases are TGTGCCAGCAGTTCCACAAATTCACCCCTCCACTTT.

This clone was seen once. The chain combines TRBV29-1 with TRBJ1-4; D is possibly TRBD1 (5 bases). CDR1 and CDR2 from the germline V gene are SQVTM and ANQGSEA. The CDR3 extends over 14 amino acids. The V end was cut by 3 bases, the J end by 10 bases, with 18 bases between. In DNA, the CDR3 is TGCAGCGTTGATACCGGTATCCAGGGAGGAAAACTGTTTTTT. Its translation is CSVDTGIQGGKLFF.

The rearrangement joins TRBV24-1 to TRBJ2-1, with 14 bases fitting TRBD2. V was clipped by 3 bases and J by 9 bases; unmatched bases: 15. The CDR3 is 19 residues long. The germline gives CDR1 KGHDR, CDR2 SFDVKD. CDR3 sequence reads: CATSDLRPGTSGSGAEQFF. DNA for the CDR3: TGTGCCACCAGTGATCTCCGTCCCGGGACTAGCGGGAGTGGGGCTGAGCAGTTCTTC.